What follows are 5 T cell receptor beta chains derived from one specimen sequenced in a study of shared clonotypes between healthy human individuals. Cells designated naive CD8 were CD45RO-negative and were positively selected for CCR7, with terminally differentiated effector memory CD45RA+ cells excluded. The repertoire was sequenced with immunoSEQ multiplex PCR; TCRdb's copy has only in-frame clones and lacks some. The table lists 1.5 million to 2.5 million clones, roughly 94% of them singletons, with more than 0.95% in the top ten. The sequenced sample consisted of naive CD8+ T cells sorted from blood. The receptors shown here come from a man aged 18-30 years in good health.

V and J are TRBV6-5 and TRBJ2-1, with TRBD1 as a possible D gene (6 bases). V was cut by 4 bases and J by 6 bases, with 10 bases left in between. The CDR3 consists of 13 residues. From germline, CDR1 is MNHEY and CDR2 SVGAGI. This chain's CDR3 is CASSFQGFNEQFF. The CDR3 DNA is TGTGCCAGCAGTTTTCAGGGGTTCAATGAGCAGTTCTTC.

The V and J genes are TRBV19 and TRBJ2-7; no firm D call. V dropped 7 bases and J dropped 4 bases, with 32 bases sitting between them. Germline CDR1 LNHDA, CDR2 SQIVND (reference sequence). The CDR3 runs to 19 residues. CDR3 residues: CASTSTAPSPPGSPYEQYF. The CDR3 DNA reads as TGTGCCAGTACCTCTACGGCGCCGTCGCCGCCTGGTAGCCCTTACGAGCAGTACTTC.

The genes are TRBV28 and TRBJ1-5; maybe TRBD1 (5 bases). Trimming removed 5 bases from V and 0 bases from J, with 20 bases in between. The CDR3 is made up of 18 amino acids. Germline V lookup: CDR1 MDHEN, CDR2 SYDVKM. This CDR3 is CASSIFGTQLYSNQPQHF. For the CDR3, the DNA is TGTGCCAGCAGTATTTTTGGGACGCAACTTTATAGCAATCAGCCCCAGCATTTT.

The chain joins TRBV2 to TRBJ1-1; D is possibly TRBD1 (5 bases). V gave up 6 bases and J gave up 0 bases, with 14 bases separating them. CDR1 is SNHLY, CDR2 FYNNEI, per germline. CDR3 length: 15 residues. CDR3 DNA sequence: TGTGCCAGCAGACGCGAGGGACCGATGAACACTGAAGCTTTCTTT. Protein product: CASRREGPMNTEAFF.

The V gene is TRBV6-6, the J gene TRBJ2-7; 8 nucleotides agree with TRBD1. V trimming: 5 bases; J trimming: 4 bases; junction bases outside the gene matches: 7. Germline V gene sequence: CDR1 MNHNY, CDR2 SVGAGI (reference sequence). CDR3 size: 14 residues. In DNA, the CDR3 is TGTGCCAGCAGTCCGTTGGACAGGGCGTACGAGCAGTACTTC. Translated: CASSPLDRAYEQYF.